Below, 2 T cell receptor beta chains from the same sample are listed, as sequenced in a study of T cells after yellow fever vaccination. Each CDR3 protein gets one entry after TCRdb re-called the 5' RACE reads with MiXCR. Of about 150,000 distinct CDR3 sequences in the sample, about 6% are singletons; the top ten hold just under 3%. Specimen: CD4+ T cells sorted from PBMCs, collected on the day of the first yellow fever vaccination. The source is a young man who received the YFV17D yellow fever vaccine.

In its sample, this clonotype was seen many times. The chain uses TRBV9 and TRBJ2-5; tentatively, D is TRBD1 (6 bases). This CDR3 spans 14 amino acids. CDR1 SGDLS and CDR2 YYNGEE come from the germline V gene. The V end was cut by 0 bases, the J end by 5 bases, with 11 bases between. The CDR3, as DNA: TGTGCCAGCAGCGTAGCTCCAGGGGACGAGACCCAGTACTTC. This translates into CASSVAPGDETQYF.

This clonotype was counted ten times or more. The rearrangement joins TRBV7-9 to TRBJ2-5; D might be TRBD2 (6 bases). V lost 2 bases to trimming and J lost 5 bases, with 12 bases between them. Germline V gives CDR1 SEHNR, CDR2 FQNEAQ (reference sequence). The CDR3 totals 14 residues. CDR3 nucleotide sequence: TGTGCCAGCAGCTTATTAGGAGGGCGGGAGACCCAGTACTTC. It is translated as CASSLLGGRETQYF.